A single sample gave rise to the 22 T cell receptor beta chains below, sequenced in a study of blood T cell repertoires in COVID-19. The table came from immunoSEQ multiplex PCR; TCRdb's copy has only in-frame clones and leaves some out. The profile shows 300,000 to 400,000 clones, approximately 86% of them singletons. The sample consisted of peripheral blood. These receptors were taken from a human donor in a cohort sampled during active COVID-19.

The V gene is TRBV19, the J gene TRBJ1-2, with 7 bases aligning to TRBD1. The CDR3 totals 13 residues. J gave up 2 bases and V 6 bases, and 3 bases lay outside the gene matches. CDR1 and CDR2 from the germline V gene are LNHDA and SQIVND (reference sequence). The CDR3 is CASRDRNNYGYTF. The CDR3 DNA follows: TGTGCCAGTAGGGACAGGAACAACTATGGCTACACCTTC.

This sequence joins TRBV4-2 and TRBJ2-7, with D tentatively TRBD1 (6 bases). The CDR3 contains 15 residues. The V end was cut by 1 base, the J end by 5 bases, with 15 bases between. The germline V gene has CDR1 LGHNA and CDR2 YNFKEQ. The chain's CDR3 is CASSQGGTPRDEQYF. As DNA, the CDR3 is TGTGCCAGCAGCCAAGGTGGGACACCCCGCGACGAGCAGTACTTC.

Of note for this clone: The junction does not match germline at one end; this may be a read error. J is TRBJ2-1 and V is TRBV6-1, with TRBD2 matching over 9 bases. The CDR3 spans 14 residues. Looked up from germline, CDR1 is MNHNS and CDR2 is SASEGT. DNA of the CDR3: TGTGCCAGCAGGGAAGCGGGAGGTTCGGGTGAGCAGTTCTTC. It is translated as CASREAGGSGEQFF.

V gene TRBV2 combines with J gene TRBJ1-6; maybe TRBD1 (5 bases). The CDR3 consists of 15 residues. Germline assignment: CDR1 SNHLY and CDR2 FYNNEI. V was pared by 1 base and J by 14 bases, with 18 bases between. The CDR3 sequence: CASSEGSGLGGALHF. Here the CDR3 DNA reads TGTGCCAGCAGTGAAGGGTCAGGCCTGGGGGGGGCCCTCCACTTT.

This chain uses TRBV12-3 or TRBV12-4 with TRBJ1-2; D call uncertain. Deletions cut 7 bases from V and 8 bases from J, with 14 bases between. The CDR3 length is 12 residues. CDR3 sequence reads: CASNGIGGGYTF. CDR3 DNA sequence: TGTGCCAGCAACGGGATTGGTGGGGGCTACACCTTC.

V gene TRBV7-9 combines with J gene TRBJ2-5, with TRBD2 matching 7 bases. Germline V lookup: CDR1 SEHNR, CDR2 FQNEAQ (reference sequence). This CDR3 is built from 14 residues. After removal of 1 base from V and 3 bases from J, the junction contained 2 bases not matched to a gene. CDR3 nucleotides: TGTGCCAGCAGCTTAGGACGGGGGGAAGAGACCCAGTACTTC. Translating it yields CASSLGRGEETQYF. The full variable domain, completed using reference TRBV7-9 and TRBJ2-5, is DTGVSQNPRHKITKRGQNVTFRCDPISEHNRLYWYRQTLGQGPEFLTYFQNEAQLEKSRLLSDRFSAERPKGSFSTLEIQRTEQGDSAMYLCASSLGRGEETQYFGPGTRLLVL.

V usage is TRBV11-2 and J usage is TRBJ1-4; D unclear. V lost 1 base and J 2 bases, leaving 8 bases between the germline ends. The CDR3 runs to 15 residues. CDR1 and CDR2 (germline): SGHAT, FQNNGV. Written as DNA, the CDR3 is TGTGCCAGCAGCTTAGCCGGCGGGACTAATGAAAAACTGTTTTTT. Translating gives CASSLAGGTNEKLFF.

V is TRBV7-9 and J is TRBJ2-5; the match to TRBD2 covers 7 bases. V gave up 5 bases and J gave up 4 bases; unmatched junction bases: 13. The CDR3 contains 16 residues. Per germline, CDR1 SEHNR and CDR2 FQNEAQ (reference sequence). The CDR3 DNA sequence: TGTGCCAGCAGCGGAGGTCCGGGGGGAAGTCGAGAGACCCAGTACTTC. Encoded protein: CASSGGPGGSRETQYF.

V and J are TRBV7-9 and TRBJ1-5, with D unclear. CDR1 is SEHNR, CDR2 FQNEAQ, per germline (reference sequence). The V end was cut by 1 base, the J end by 7 bases, with 11 bases between. This CDR3 contains 14 residues. The CDR3 loop is CASSLEAGGQPQHF. The CDR3 DNA sequence: TGTGCCAGCAGCTTAGAGGCGGGTGGGCAGCCCCAGCATTTT.

V gene TRBV6-5 combines with J gene TRBJ2-1; 7 bases map to TRBD2. J lost 8 bases, V lost 5 bases, and 0 bases had no gene match. The CDR3 has 11 amino acids. Germline V gives CDR1 MNHEY, CDR2 SVGAGI. The CDR3 protein is CASSRGDEQFF. The DNA for the CDR3 is TGTGCCAGCAGTCGGGGGGATGAGCAGTTCTTC.

This chain joins TRBV11-3 and TRBJ2-1; TRBD2 matches at 7 bases. V was pared by 5 bases and J by 4 bases, with 8 bases of the junction left unmatched. The CDR3 sequence is 15 residues long. Germline lookup yields CDR1 SGHNT and CDR2 YENEEA. CDR3: CASSQRGVGYNEQFF. Here the CDR3 DNA reads TGTGCCAGCAGCCAACGGGGGGTTGGGTACAATGAGCAGTTCTTC.

This clone was counted a single time. The chain employs TRBV19 and TRBJ1-6, with D perhaps matching TRBD1 (6 bases). Trimming shortened V by 10 bases and J by 4 bases, and 17 bases separated the two germline ends. The CDR3 totals 15 residues. Germline CDR1 LNHDA, CDR2 SQIVND (reference sequence). This chain's CDR3 is CATTARDTYNSPLHF. CDR3 coding DNA: TGTGCCACTACCGCCCGGGACACGTATAATTCACCCCTCCACTTT.

CDR3 protein: CASSQPRGREETQYF. CDR3 in DNA: TGTGCCAGCAGCCAACCCAGGGGGCGGGAAGAGACCCAGTACTTC. V and J are TRBV3-1 (or the pseudogene TRBV3-2) and TRBJ2-5, with 8 nucleotides matching TRBD1. Germline V lookup: CDR1 LGHDT, CDR2 YNNKEL (reference sequence). V lost 2 bases and J lost 3; bases outside the gene matches: 5. This CDR3 spans 15 amino acids.

The J gene is TRBJ1-2, the V gene TRBV7-9; unclear D gene. The CDR3 runs 14 residues. Trimming shortened V by 3 bases and J by 8 bases, and 16 bases separated the two germline ends. CDR1 is SEHNR, CDR2 FQNEAQ, per germline (reference sequence). The chain's CDR3 is CASSFFAGEGGYTF. In DNA form, the CDR3 reads TGTGCCAGCAGCTTTTTTGCTGGAGAAGGAGGCTACACCTTC.

Comments on this clone: A much larger clone lies a single base off, so this may be a read error. This sequence joins TRBV27 and TRBJ2-7, with 8 bases that match TRBD1. Looked up from germline, CDR1 is MNHEY and CDR2 is SMNVEV (reference sequence). The V and J ends lost 6 bases and 5 bases, in that order; junction bases with no gene match: 3. The CDR3 totals 12 residues. The CDR3 region is CASSRTGHEQYF. The CDR3 nucleotides read TGTGCCAGCAGCCGGACAGGGCACGAGCAGTACTTC.

The J gene is TRBJ2-5, the V gene TRBV5-1; D possibly corresponds to TRBD1 (5 bases). Trimming removed 3 bases at V and 5 bases at J, with 29 bases between. This CDR3 region has 19 residues. Germline V gene sequence: CDR1 SGHRS, CDR2 YFSETQ. The chain's CDR3 is CASSSHVVPPRERVETQYF. For the CDR3, the DNA is TGCGCCAGCAGCTCCCACGTGGTTCCACCCAGGGAAAGGGTGGAGACCCAGTACTTC. Using reference TRBV5-1 and TRBJ2-5 for the parts outside the CDR3, the full variable domain is KAGVTQTPRYLIKTRGQQVTLSCSPISGHRSVSWYQQTPGQGLQFLFEYFSETQRNKGNFPGRFSGRQFSNSRSEMNVSTLELGDSALYLCASSSHVVPPRERVETQYFGPGTRLLVL.

The CDR3 reads CASSLRQGNEKLFF. In DNA form, the CDR3 reads TGTGCCAGCAGTTTAAGACAGGGGAATGAAAAACTGTTTTTT. V gene TRBV28 combines with J gene TRBJ1-4; 8 bases are shared with TRBD1. This CDR3 comprises 14 residues. Germline-derived CDR1 and CDR2 are MDHEN and SYDVKM. After removal of 2 bases from V and 5 bases from J, the junction contained 1 base not matched to a gene.

The V and J genes are TRBV30 and TRBJ2-5; D is unclear. This CDR3 region has 12 residues. The germline CDR1 and CDR2 sequences are GTSNPN and SVGIG (reference sequence). V was trimmed by 0 bases and J by 5 bases, leaving 7 bases between them. CDR3 sequence reads: CAWSVTRETQYF. In nucleotides, the CDR3 is TGTGCCTGGAGTGTGACACGGGAGACCCAGTACTTC.

The J gene is TRBJ2-7, the V gene TRBV5-4; D might be TRBD1 (5 bases). There are 12 residues in the CDR3. V lost 4 bases to trimming and J lost 6 bases, with 11 bases between them. Germline CDR1 is SGHNT and CDR2 is YYREEE (reference sequence). CDR3 in amino acids: CASSKNQGEQYF. In nucleotides, the CDR3 is TGTGCCAGCAGCAAGAATCAGGGCGAGCAGTACTTC.

The rearrangement links TRBV9 to TRBJ2-7; the match to TRBD1 covers 10 bases. Germline V gives CDR1 SGDLS, CDR2 YYNGEE. This CDR3 spans 14 amino acids. V lost 4 bases, J lost 2 bases, and 3 bases stayed unmatched. The CDR3 here is CASSRTGGTYEQYF. Here the CDR3 DNA reads TGTGCCAGCAGCCGGACAGGGGGGACCTACGAGCAGTACTTC.

This sequence joins TRBV5-1 and TRBJ2-7; TRBD1 agrees at 8 bases. The germline CDR1 and CDR2 sequences are SGHRS and YFSETQ. Losses at the gene ends were 4 bases for V and 4 bases for J; bases not matched to a gene: 13. The CDR3 spans 16 residues. CDR3 sequence (DNA): TGCGCCAGCAGCGCAACTTCAGGGGGCGATCGGTACGAGCAGTACTTC. Its translation: CASSATSGGDRYEQYF.

This clone showed up many times. V gene TRBV5-1 combines with J gene TRBJ1-2; D ambiguous. Germline V gene lookup returns CDR1 SGHRS and CDR2 YFSETQ. Trimming cost V 4 bases and J 8 bases, with 15 bases left between them. The CDR3 covers 13 residues. In DNA, the CDR3 is TGCGCCAGCAGCCTAGGCCCCGAGGAGGGCTACACCTTC. Protein: CASSLGPEEGYTF.